The clone carrying this T cell receptor (beta chain) appeared a single time. The antigen is unknown. The data stem from a study of cytomegalovirus exposure and HLA in healthy donors. The junction had 11 bases not matched to a gene; V was cut back by 6 bases and J by 5 bases. Germline lookup yields CDR1 KGHSH and CDR2 LQKENI. This CDR3 contains 15 residues. This PCR relied on a set of 60 Vbeta primers and 13 Jbeta primers. Generated by immunoSEQ multiplex PCR, the TCRdb table keeps only in-frame clones and is missing some. The table includes about 100,000 clones, roughly 70% detected once. Regarding the study as a whole: Compared with the roughly 730-donor mean, an Asian-associated ancestry cluster reportedly had fewer N-insertions, according to a later analysis. Later, TCR association rates were found to vary by HLA locus, highest for DRB1 and lowest for HLA-C. Listed as cytomegalovirus-associated were about 160 TCR beta chains.

This TCR was sampled from a man aged 45-65 years in good health and CMV-seronegative. The specimen was PBMCs. The rearrangement joins TRBV18 to TRBJ1-1; 8 nucleotides align to TRBD1. The CDR3 sequence: CASSTAGTGGTEAFF. CDR3 nucleotide sequence: TGTGCCAGCTCGACTGCCGGGACAGGAGGAACTGAAGCTTTCTTT.